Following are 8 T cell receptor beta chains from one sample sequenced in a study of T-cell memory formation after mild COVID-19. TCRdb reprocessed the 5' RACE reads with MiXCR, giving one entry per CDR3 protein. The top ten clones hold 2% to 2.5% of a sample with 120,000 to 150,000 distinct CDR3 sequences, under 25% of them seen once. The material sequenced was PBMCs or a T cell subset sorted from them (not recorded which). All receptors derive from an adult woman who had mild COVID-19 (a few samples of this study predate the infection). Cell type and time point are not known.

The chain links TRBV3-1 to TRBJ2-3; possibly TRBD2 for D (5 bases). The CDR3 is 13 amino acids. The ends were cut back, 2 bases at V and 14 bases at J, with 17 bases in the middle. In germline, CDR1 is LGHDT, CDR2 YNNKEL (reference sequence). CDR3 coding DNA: TGTGCCAGCAGCCAAACTAGAAATAATGGTCCGTATTTT. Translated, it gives CASSQTRNNGPYF.

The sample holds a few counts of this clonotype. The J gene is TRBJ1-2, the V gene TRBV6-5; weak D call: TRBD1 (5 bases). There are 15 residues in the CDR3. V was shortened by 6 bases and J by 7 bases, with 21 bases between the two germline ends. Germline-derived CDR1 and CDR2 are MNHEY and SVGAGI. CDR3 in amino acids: CASRLMSGQLAGYTF. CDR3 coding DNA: TGTGCCAGCAGACTAATGTCGGGGCAGCTCGCTGGCTACACCTTC.

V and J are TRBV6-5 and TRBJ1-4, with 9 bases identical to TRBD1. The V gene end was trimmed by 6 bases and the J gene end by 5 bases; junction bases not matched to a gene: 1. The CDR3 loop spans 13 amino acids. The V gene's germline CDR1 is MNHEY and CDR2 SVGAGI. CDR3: CASRGTGNEKLFF. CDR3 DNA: TGTGCCAGCAGGGGGACAGGGAATGAAAAACTGTTTTTT.

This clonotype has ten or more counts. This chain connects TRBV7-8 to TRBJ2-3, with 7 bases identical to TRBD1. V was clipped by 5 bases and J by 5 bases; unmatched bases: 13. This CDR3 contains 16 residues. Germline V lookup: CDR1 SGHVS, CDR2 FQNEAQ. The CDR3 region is CASSPRQGMIRDTQYF. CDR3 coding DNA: TGTGCCAGCAGCCCGCGACAGGGAATGATCAGAGATACGCAGTATTTT.

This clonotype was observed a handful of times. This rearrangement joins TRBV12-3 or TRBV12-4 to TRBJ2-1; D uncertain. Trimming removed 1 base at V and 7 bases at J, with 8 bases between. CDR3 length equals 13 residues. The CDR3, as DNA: TGTGCCAGCAGTTTAGAGCTAGGAAATGAGCAGTTCTTC. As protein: CASSLELGNEQFF.

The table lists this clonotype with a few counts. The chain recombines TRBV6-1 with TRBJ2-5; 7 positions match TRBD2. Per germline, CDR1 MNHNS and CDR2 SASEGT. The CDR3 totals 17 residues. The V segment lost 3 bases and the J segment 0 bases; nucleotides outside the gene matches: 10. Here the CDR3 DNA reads TGTGCCAGCAGTGATGGGAGCGGGACGCGGTACCAAGAGACCCAGTACTTC. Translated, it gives CASSDGSGTRYQETQYF.

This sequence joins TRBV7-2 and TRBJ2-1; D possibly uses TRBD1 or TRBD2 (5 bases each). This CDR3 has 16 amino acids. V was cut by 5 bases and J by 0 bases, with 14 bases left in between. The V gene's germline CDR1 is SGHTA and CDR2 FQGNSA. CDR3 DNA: TGTGCCAGCAGCCACGGCACAGGAGGCTCCTACAATGAGCAGTTCTTC. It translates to CASSHGTGGSYNEQFF.

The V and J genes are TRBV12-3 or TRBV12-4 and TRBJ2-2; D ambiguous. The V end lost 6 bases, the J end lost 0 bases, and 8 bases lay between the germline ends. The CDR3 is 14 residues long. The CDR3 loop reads CASSLRTNTGELFF. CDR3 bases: TGTGCCAGCAGCTTGAGAACGAACACCGGGGAGCTGTTTTTT.